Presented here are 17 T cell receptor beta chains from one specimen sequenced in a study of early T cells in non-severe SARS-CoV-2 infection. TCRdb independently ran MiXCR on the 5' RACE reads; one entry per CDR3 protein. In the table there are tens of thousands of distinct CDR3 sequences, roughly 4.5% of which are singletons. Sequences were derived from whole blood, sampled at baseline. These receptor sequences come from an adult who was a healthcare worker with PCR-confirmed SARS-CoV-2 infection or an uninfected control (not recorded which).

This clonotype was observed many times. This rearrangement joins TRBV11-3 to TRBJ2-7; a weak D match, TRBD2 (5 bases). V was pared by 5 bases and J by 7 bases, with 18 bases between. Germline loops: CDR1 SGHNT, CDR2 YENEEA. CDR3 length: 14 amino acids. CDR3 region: CASSPGVLLGEQYF. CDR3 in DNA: TGTGCCAGCAGCCCCGGGGTTCTCCTCGGGGAGCAGTACTTC.

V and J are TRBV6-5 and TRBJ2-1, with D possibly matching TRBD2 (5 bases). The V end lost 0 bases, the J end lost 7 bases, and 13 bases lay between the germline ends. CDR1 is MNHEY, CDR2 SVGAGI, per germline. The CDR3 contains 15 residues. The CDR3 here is CASSYSGSRVNEQFF. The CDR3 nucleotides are TGTGCCAGCAGTTACTCGGGGAGTCGGGTAAATGAGCAGTTCTTC.

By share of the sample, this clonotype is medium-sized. The CDR3 DNA sequence: TGCAGCGTTGAGGGCTATCGCACCGGGGAGCTGTTTTTT. This codes for CSVEGYRTGELFF. V and J are TRBV29-1 and TRBJ2-2; D is undetermined. The CDR3 is made up of 13 amino acids. The germline V gene has CDR1 SQVTM and CDR2 ANQGSEA. V was pared by 3 bases and J by 4 bases, with 9 bases between.

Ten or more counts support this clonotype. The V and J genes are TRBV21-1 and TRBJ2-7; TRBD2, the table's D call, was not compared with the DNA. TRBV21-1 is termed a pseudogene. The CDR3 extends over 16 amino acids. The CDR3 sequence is CASSKVLVQALVEQYF. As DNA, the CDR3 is TGTGCCAGCAGCAAAGTCTTGGTACAGGCCCTGGTCGAGCAGTACTTC.

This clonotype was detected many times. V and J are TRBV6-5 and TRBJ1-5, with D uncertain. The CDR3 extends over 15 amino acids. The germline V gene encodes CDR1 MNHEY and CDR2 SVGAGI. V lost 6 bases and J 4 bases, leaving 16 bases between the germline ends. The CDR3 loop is CASSSLLTQNQPQHF. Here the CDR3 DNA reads TGTGCCAGCAGCTCCCTCCTTACACAGAATCAGCCCCAGCATTTT.

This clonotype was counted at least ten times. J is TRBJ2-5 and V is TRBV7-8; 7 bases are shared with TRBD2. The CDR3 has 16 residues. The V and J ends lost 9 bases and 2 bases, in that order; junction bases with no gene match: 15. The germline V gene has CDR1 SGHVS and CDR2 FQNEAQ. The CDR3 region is CASAEGGRGPQETQYF. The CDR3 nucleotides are TGTGCCAGTGCAGAGGGCGGGAGAGGCCCACAAGAGACCCAGTACTTC.

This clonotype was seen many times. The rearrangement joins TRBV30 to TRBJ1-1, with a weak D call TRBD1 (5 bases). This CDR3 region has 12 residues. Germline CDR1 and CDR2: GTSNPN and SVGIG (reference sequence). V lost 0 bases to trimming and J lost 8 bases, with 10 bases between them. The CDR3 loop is CAWSVTGPEAFF. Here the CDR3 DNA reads TGTGCCTGGAGTGTAACGGGGCCCGAAGCTTTCTTT.

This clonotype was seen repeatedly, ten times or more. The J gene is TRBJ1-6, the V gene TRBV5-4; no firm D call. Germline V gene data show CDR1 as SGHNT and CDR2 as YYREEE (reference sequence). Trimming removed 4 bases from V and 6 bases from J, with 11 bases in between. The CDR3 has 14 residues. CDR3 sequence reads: CASSPGRSNSPLHF. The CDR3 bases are TGTGCCAGCAGCCCCGGGCGGAGTAATTCACCCCTCCACTTT.

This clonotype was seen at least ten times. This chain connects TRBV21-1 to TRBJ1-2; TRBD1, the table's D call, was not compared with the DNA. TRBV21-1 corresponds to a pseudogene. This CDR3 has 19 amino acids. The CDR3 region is CASSPPRADRNKANYGYTF. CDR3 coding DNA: TGTGCCAGCAGCCCCCCCCGGGCGGACAGGAATAAAGCTAACTATGGCTACACCTTC.

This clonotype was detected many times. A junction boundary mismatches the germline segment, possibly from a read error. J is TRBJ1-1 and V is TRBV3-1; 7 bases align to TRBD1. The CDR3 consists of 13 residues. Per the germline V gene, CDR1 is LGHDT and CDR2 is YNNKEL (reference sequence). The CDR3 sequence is CASSDQGGASPTF. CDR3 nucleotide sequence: TGTGCCAGCAGCGACCAGGGGGGCGCTTCTCCCACGTTT.

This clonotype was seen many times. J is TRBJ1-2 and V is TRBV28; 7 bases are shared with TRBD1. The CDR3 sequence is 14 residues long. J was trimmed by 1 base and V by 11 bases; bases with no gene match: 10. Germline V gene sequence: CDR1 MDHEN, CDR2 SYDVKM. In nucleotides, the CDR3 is TGTGCCGGAAACACAGGGGCCCTTAACTATGGCTACACCTTC. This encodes CAGNTGALNYGYTF.

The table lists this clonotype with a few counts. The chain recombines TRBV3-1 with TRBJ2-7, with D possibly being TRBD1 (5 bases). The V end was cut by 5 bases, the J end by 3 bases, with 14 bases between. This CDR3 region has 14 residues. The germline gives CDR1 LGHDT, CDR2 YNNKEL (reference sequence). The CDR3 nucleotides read TGTGCCAGCAGCTCCCCGCGGCAGGGCTACGAGCAGTACTTC. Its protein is CASSSPRQGYEQYF.

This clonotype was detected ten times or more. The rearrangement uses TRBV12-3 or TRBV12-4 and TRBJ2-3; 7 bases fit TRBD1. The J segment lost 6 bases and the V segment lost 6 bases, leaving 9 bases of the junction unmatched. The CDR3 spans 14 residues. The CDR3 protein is CASREQGSRDTQYF. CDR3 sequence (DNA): TGTGCCAGCAGGGAACAGGGGTCGAGGGATACGCAGTATTTT.

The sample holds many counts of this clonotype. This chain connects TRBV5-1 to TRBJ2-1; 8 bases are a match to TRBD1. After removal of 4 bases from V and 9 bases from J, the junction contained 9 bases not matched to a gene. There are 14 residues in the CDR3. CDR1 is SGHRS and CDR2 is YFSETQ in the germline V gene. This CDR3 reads CASSPMDRAAEQFF. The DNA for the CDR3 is TGCGCCAGCAGCCCTATGGACAGGGCGGCTGAGCAGTTCTTC.

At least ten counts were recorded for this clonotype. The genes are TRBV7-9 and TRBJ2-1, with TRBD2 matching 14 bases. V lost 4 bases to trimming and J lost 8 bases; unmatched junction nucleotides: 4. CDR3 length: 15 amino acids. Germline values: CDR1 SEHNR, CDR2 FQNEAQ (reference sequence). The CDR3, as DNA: TGTGCCAGCAGCTCGACTAGCGGGGGGGCAGATGAGCAGTTCTTC. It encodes CASSSTSGGADEQFF.

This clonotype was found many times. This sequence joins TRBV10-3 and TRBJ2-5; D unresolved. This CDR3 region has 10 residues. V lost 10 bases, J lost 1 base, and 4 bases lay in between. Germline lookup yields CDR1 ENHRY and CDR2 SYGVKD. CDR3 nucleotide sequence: TGTGCCACCTTCCAAGAGACCCAGTACTTC. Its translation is CATFQETQYF.

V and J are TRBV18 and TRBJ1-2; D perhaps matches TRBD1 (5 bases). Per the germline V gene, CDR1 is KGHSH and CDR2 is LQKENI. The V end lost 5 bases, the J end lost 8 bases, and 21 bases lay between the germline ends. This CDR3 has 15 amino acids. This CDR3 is CASSRSGTDPGGYTF. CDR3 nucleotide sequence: TGTGCCAGCTCAAGATCCGGGACGGATCCTGGAGGCTACACCTTC.